Listed below are T cell receptor beta chains from one sample, sequenced in a study of blood T cell repertoires in COVID-19. Sequencing used immunoSEQ multiplex PCR; TCRdb keeps in-frame clones, though not all of them. The data contain hundreds of thousands of clones, 75% to 90% of them singletons. Sequenced input: peripheral blood. The receptor set was obtained from a woman aged 70-85 years with COVID-19, enrolled during active disease. CDR3s include the opening cysteine and the closing phenylalanine or tryptophan. The order of the fields is J gene, V gene, D gene, clone size, CDR3 DNA, CDR3 protein. D genes are given only for firm matches. Not all rows give a size; the values are once, few, many and, for expanded clones, a class.

>TRBJ1-1|TRBV6-2/TRBV6-3|NA|NA
TGTGCCAGCAGTCGTCTCAGAAGTCAATTGAACACTGAAGCTTTCTTT
CASSRLRSQLNTEAFF
>TRBJ1-2|TRBV6-1|NA|NA
TGTGCCAGCAGTGAAGAGGGGGAGCGTGGCTACACCTTC
CASSEEGERGYTF
>TRBJ2-7|TRBV4-2|NA|NA
TGTGCCAGCAGCCGGGCTAGCGATTCCTACGAGCAGTACTTC
CASSRASDSYEQYF
>TRBJ2-7|TRBV6-2/TRBV6-3|TRBD1|NA
TGTGCCAGCAGCCCCAGGACAGGGCTAACCTACGAGCAGTACTTC
CASSPRTGLTYEQYF
>TRBJ1-1|TRBV2|NA|NA
TGTGCCACCCTGTACGCGCCGGGAACTGAAGCTTTCTTT
CATLYAPGTEAFF
>TRBJ1-3|TRBV7-2|NA|NA
TGTGCCAGCAGCTTATTTTCAGGGGAACTCAACACCATATATTTT
CASSLFSGELNTIYF
>TRBJ2-7|TRBV2|NA|NA
TGTGCCAGCAGTGAAAGGGGGATGCAACCCTACGAGCAGTACTTC
CASSERGMQPYEQYF
>TRBJ2-7|TRBV29-1|NA|once
TGCAGCGTCATCGGTGGGGGGTCCTACGAGCAGTACTTC
CSVIGGGSYEQYF
>TRBJ2-5|TRBV7-9|NA|NA
TGTGCCAGCAGTTACGAGTACCAAGAGACCCAGTACTTC
CASSYEYQETQYF
>TRBJ2-7|TRBV6-5|TRBD1|NA
TGTGCCAGCAGTAAACAGGGGAACTACGAGCAGTACTTC
CASSKQGNYEQYF
>TRBJ1-2|TRBV10-3|TRBD1|once
TGTGCCATCAGTTCTGGACAGGGGGGTTCCTATGGCTACACCTTC
CAISSGQGGSYGYTF
>TRBJ1-1|TRBV5-1|NA|NA
TGCGCCAGCAGCTTCTCACCCAGGGGACCGAACACTGAAGCTTTCTTT
CASSFSPRGPNTEAFF
>TRBJ2-7|TRBV7-2|NA|NA
TGTGCCAGCAGCGGAAGAACAGGGCCCAGTCTCTACGAGCAGTACTTC
CASSGRTGPSLYEQYF
>TRBJ1-6|TRBV27|NA|NA
TGTGCCAGCAGTTTTGGGCAGTATAATTCACCCCTCCACTTT
CASSFGQYNSPLHF
>TRBJ2-7|TRBV7-7|TRBD2|NA
TGTGCCAGCAGCCCCAGTCCGGGGGGTTCGGGCTACGAGCAGTACTTC
CASSPSPGGSGYEQYF
>TRBJ2-5|TRBV5-1|TRBD2|NA
TGCGCCAGCAGCCTGCGAGGACTAGCGGGGGGGCCGCAAGAGACCCAGTACTTC
CASSLRGLAGGPQETQYF
>TRBJ2-3|TRBV2|NA|once
TGTGCCAGCCAGGCCTCAGTTGTGGATACGCAGTATTTT
CASQASVVDTQYF
>TRBJ2-2|TRBV3-1/TRBV3-2|TRBD1|NA
TGTGCCAGCAGCCAATACGACGGACAGGGGGCAGCCGGGGAGCTGTTTTTT
CASSQYDGQGAAGELFF
>TRBJ2-7|TRBV2|TRBD1|once
TGTGCCAGCAAGAAAGGACAGGGGTTGTACGAGCAGTACTTC
CASKKGQGLYEQYF
>TRBJ2-3|TRBV27|NA|NA
TGTGCCAGCAGTTTATTTGGACTTAACACAGATACGCAGTATTTT
CASSLFGLNTDTQYF
>TRBJ2-1|TRBV27|TRBD1|NA
TGTGCCAGCAGTGGACAGGGACTTTACAATGAGCAGTTCTTC
CASSGQGLYNEQFF
>TRBJ1-1|TRBV11-2|TRBD1|NA
TGTGCCAGCAGCGGCGGGACAGGGACGAACACTGAAGCTTTCTTT
CASSGGTGTNTEAFF
>TRBJ2-1|TRBV15|NA|NA
TGTGCCACCAGCAGCGCCTCCGCGGTTGAGCAGTTCTTC
CATSSASAVEQFF
>TRBJ2-7|TRBV6-5|TRBD1|NA
TGTGCCAGCAGATCCGGGACAGTTAACTACGAGCAGTACTTC
CASRSGTVNYEQYF
>TRBJ2-3|TRBV6-5|NA|NA
TGTGCCAGCACCGGACTTGAGTACACAGATACGCAGTATTTT
CASTGLEYTDTQYF
>TRBJ1-1|TRBV10-3|TRBD1|NA
TGTGCCATCAGTGAGAGGAGGCGGGACAGGGAGGACACTGAAGCTTTCTTT
CAISERRRDREDTEAFF
>TRBJ1-6|TRBV3-1/TRBV3-2|TRBD1|once
TGTGCCAGCAGCCAAAGTACAGGGGGGCATAATTCACCCCTCCACTTT
CASSQSTGGHNSPLHF
>TRBJ2-3|TRBV19|NA|NA
TGTGCCAGTAGTACGATGGTCAGGGACACAGATACGCAGTATTTT
CASSTMVRDTDTQYF
>TRBJ1-1|TRBV20-1|NA|NA
TGCAGTGCTAGTCCCACTATGAACACTGAAGCTTTCTTT
CSASPTMNTEAFF
>TRBJ1-5|TRBV3-1/TRBV3-2|NA|NA
TGTGCCAGCAGCCAAGAATGGACAGACGGGTTATACAATCAGCCCCAGCATTTT
CASSQEWTDGLYNQPQHF
>TRBJ1-2|TRBV11-2|TRBD1|NA
TGTGCCAGCAGCTTAGCGGGGGGACAGGGATTCTATGGCTACACCTTC
CASSLAGGQGFYGYTF
>TRBJ1-5|TRBV28|NA|NA
TGTGCCAGCAGTTTAGAGGAGAACAATCAGCCCCAGCATTTT
CASSLEENNQPQHF
>TRBJ1-1|TRBV19|NA|NA
TGTGCCAGTAGTATGGAGTACACTGAAGCTTTCTTT
CASSMEYTEAFF
>TRBJ2-2|TRBV30|TRBD1|few
TGTGCCTGTGACAGGGGAAGGACCGGGGAGCTGTTTTTT
CACDRGRTGELFF
>TRBJ2-7|TRBV7-2|TRBD1|NA
TGTGCCAGCAGCGTGGACAGGGATGCTGGGCAGTACTTC
CASSVDRDAGQYF
>TRBJ2-5|TRBV7-3|NA|once
TGTGCCAGCAGCTTACAGGGGCCCCAAGAGACCCAGTACTTC
CASSLQGPQETQYF
>TRBJ1-1|TRBV7-9|NA|few
TGTGCCAGCAGCTCTGGGGCAGAGAACACTGAAGCTTTCTTT
CASSSGAENTEAFF
>TRBJ1-1|TRBV30|TRBD1|NA
TGTGCCTGGAGTCCCAACGGACAGGGAAACACTGAAGCTTTCTTT
CAWSPNGQGNTEAFF
>TRBJ2-3|TRBV20-1|TRBD2|NA
TGCAGTGCTAGTAAGGTAGCGGGGGAAATGGATACGCAGTATTTT
CSASKVAGEMDTQYF
>TRBJ1-2|TRBV19|NA|once
TGTGCCAGTAGTATCTCCGGGACACAATTTAACTATGGCTACACCTTC
CASSISGTQFNYGYTF
>TRBJ2-7|TRBV9|NA|NA
TGTGCCAGCAGCGGGAGGGACAGCTCCTACGAGCAGTACTTC
CASSGRDSSYEQYF
>TRBJ2-2|TRBV11-3|NA|NA
TGTGCCAGCAGGAGGGAAAGCACCGGGGAGCTGTTTTTT
CASRRESTGELFF
>TRBJ2-7|TRBV7-8|NA|NA
TGTGCCAGCAGCTCTGACATTAACACCGAGCAGTACTTC
CASSSDINTEQYF
>TRBJ1-6|TRBV21-1|NA|NA
TGTGCCTTGCCAGGGACACCCCTCCACTTT
CALPGTPLHF
>TRBJ2-7|TRBV27|TRBD1|NA
TGTGCCAGCAGTTTAATAGGGACAGGGGAGAGCGAGCAGTACTTC
CASSLIGTGESEQYF